Listed here are 9 T cell receptor beta chains from one sample, sequenced in a study of vaccination and CD4 T cells after COVID-19. Stated time point: late sampling 161 to 241 days after vaccination in three convalescent patients. Treatment in this sample: approximately nine-day PBMC culture with coronavirus spike peptide pools or control peptides (ViraFEST assay). No antigen has been identified for these receptors. Sequenced with the Oncomine TCR Beta short-read assay was DNA taken from cultured CD4+ T cells. One entry per CDR3 protein, called by TCRdb with MiXCR from the PCR reads. The sample holds about 23,000 distinct CDR3 sequences, roughly 43% seen once. The sequencing used CD4+ T cells from blood, cultured in vitro, collected about 7 months after SARS-CoV-2 vaccination. The source is a human donor who had recovered from COVID-19.

CDR3 nucleotide sequence: TGTGCCAGCAGTTACAGGGACTATAATTCACCCCTCCACTTT. Protein: CASSYRDYNSPLHF. The chain employs TRBV6-5 and TRBJ1-6, with D hard to call. This CDR3 region has 14 residues. The V gene lost 2 bases and the J gene lost 3 bases, with 5 bases spanning the gap. Per germline, CDR1 MNHEY and CDR2 SVGAGI.

This clonotype was counted only a few times. The chain recombines TRBV20-1 with TRBJ2-2, with 9 bases that match TRBD2. The CDR3 covers 14 residues. The J segment lost 7 bases and the V segment lost 5 bases, leaving 8 bases of the junction unmatched. Per the germline V gene, CDR1 is DFQATT and CDR2 is SNEGSKA (reference sequence). The CDR3 DNA reads TGCAGTGCTCTTCTAGCGGGACAAGGCGGGGAGCTGTTTTTT. It translates to CSALLAGQGGELFF.

The V gene is TRBV7-9, the J gene TRBJ2-3, with TRBD2 identical over 11 bases. Germline-derived CDR1 and CDR2 are SEHNR and FQNEAQ (reference sequence). The CDR3 is 16 amino acids. Trimming removed 3 bases from V and 5 bases from J; junction bases left unmatched: 7. The CDR3 sequence is CASSFGTSGGVDTQYF. The CDR3 DNA sequence: TGTGCCAGCAGCTTTGGGACTAGCGGAGGGGTAGATACGCAGTATTTT.

The chain carries TRBV15 and TRBJ2-3; perhaps TRBD1 as D (5 bases). V lost 1 base, J lost 4 bases, and 15 bases lay in between. CDR1 and CDR2 (germline): LNHNV, YYDKDF (reference sequence). The length of the CDR3 is 16 residues. The CDR3 coding sequence is TGTGCCACCAGCAGAGGTGTAGGGGAAGGGTCAGATACGCAGTATTTT. It encodes CATSRGVGEGSDTQYF.

The rearrangement joins TRBV20-1 to TRBJ2-1; TRBD2 aligns across 13 bases. Per the germline V gene, CDR1 is DFQATT and CDR2 is SNEGSKA (reference sequence). The CDR3 spans 16 residues. Unmatched junction bases numbered 2, after V lost 3 bases and J lost 0 bases. The CDR3 region has the DNA TGCAGTGCTAGGGGGACTAGCGGGACCTCCTACAATGAGCAGTTCTTC. Its protein is CSARGTSGTSYNEQFF.

The CDR3 sequence is CASSPPVSGTYEQYF. DNA for the CDR3: TGTGCCAGCAGCCCCCCCGTTAGCGGGACTTACGAGCAGTACTTC. J is TRBJ2-7 and V is TRBV7-2; 8 bases map to TRBD2. Trimming at V came to 5 bases and at J to 4 bases, leaving 10 bases not matched to a gene. The CDR3 length is 15 residues. Germline-derived CDR1 and CDR2 are SGHTA and FQGNSA.

The chain is built from TRBV20-1 and TRBJ2-1; D may correspond to TRBD1 or TRBD2 (5 bases each). The CDR3 covers 16 residues. CDR1 and CDR2 (germline): DFQATT, SNEGSKA (reference sequence). V was clipped by 2 bases and J by 3 bases, with 17 bases between them. CDR3 protein: CSARIRGPWGYNEQFF. CDR3 in DNA: TGCAGTGCTAGAATACGGGGCCCCTGGGGCTACAATGAGCAGTTCTTC.

V usage is TRBV28 and J usage is TRBJ1-2; D is ambiguous. Germline CDR1 is MDHEN and CDR2 is SYDVKM. The germline V and J ends were trimmed by 7 bases and 1 base, with 13 bases remaining between them. The CDR3 consists of 14 residues. This chain's CDR3 is CASTGSSLNYGYTF. As DNA, the CDR3 is TGTGCCAGCACTGGATCGTCCCTTAACTATGGCTACACCTTC.

V and J are TRBV28 and TRBJ2-7; D remains unclear. The CDR3 totals 12 residues. V lost 4 bases, J lost 3 bases, and 7 bases lay in between. Germline CDR1 is MDHEN and CDR2 is SYDVKM. In DNA form, the CDR3 reads TGTGCCAGCAGTTATTTCAACTACGAGCAGTACTTC. This gives the protein CASSYFNYEQYF.